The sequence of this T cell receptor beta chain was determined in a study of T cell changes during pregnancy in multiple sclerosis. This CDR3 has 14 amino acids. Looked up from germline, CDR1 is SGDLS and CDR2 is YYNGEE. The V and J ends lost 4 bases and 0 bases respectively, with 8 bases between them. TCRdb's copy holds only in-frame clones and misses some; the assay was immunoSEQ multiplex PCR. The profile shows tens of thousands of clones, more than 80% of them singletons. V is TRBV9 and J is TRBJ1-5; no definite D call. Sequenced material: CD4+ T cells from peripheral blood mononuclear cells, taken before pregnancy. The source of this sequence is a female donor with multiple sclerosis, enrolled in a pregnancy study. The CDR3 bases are TGTGCCAGCAGCCGGAGTCTTAGCAATCAGCCCCAGCATTTT. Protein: CASSRSLSNQPQHF.